A selection of T cell receptor beta chains follows, all from one sample in a study of blood T cell repertoires in COVID-19. Libraries were prepared by immunoSEQ multiplex PCR; TCRdb keeps only in-frame clonotypes and omits some of them. Among some 50,000 clones listed, about 90% were seen once. The source material was peripheral blood. Receptors originate from a human donor in a cohort sampled during active COVID-19. Each CDR3 is given with its conserved first and last residue. The D gene is left open where the match is weak. A row's size may be missing; if present it is once, few, many or a size class.

v_gene: TRBV6-5; abundance: few; j_gene: TRBJ1-1; d_gene: .; CDR3nt: TGTGCCAGCAGTCGTCTAGGGGGTAACACTGAAGCTTTCTTT; CDR3aa: CASSRLGGNTEAFF
v_gene: TRBV7-2; abundance: .; j_gene: TRBJ1-2; d_gene: .; CDR3nt: TGTGCCAGCAGCTTAGCGCCAGGGGCGCCTGATGGCTACACCTTC; CDR3aa: CASSLAPGAPDGYTF
v_gene: TRBV6-2/TRBV6-3; abundance: .; j_gene: TRBJ1-1; d_gene: .; CDR3nt: TGTGCCAGCAGTTTCAGGGCGAACACTGAAGCTTTCTTT; CDR3aa: CASSFRANTEAFF
v_gene: TRBV2; abundance: .; j_gene: TRBJ2-1; d_gene: TRBD2; CDR3nt: TGTGCCAGCTCCAAAGGGCGCGCGGGAGGTAGCTATGAGCAGTTCTTC; CDR3aa: CASSKGRAGGSYEQFF
v_gene: TRBV21-1; abundance: .; j_gene: TRBJ2-1; d_gene: .; CDR3nt: TGTGCCAGCAGCAAATATAGGAGACAGCCGTCCTACAATGAGCAGTTCTTC; CDR3aa: CASSKYRRQPSYNEQFF
v_gene: TRBV30; abundance: .; j_gene: TRBJ1-1; d_gene: .; CDR3nt: TGTGCCTGGAGTGTACTGAGGTTGAACACTGAAGCTTTCTTT; CDR3aa: CAWSVLRLNTEAFF
v_gene: TRBV7-9; abundance: .; j_gene: TRBJ1-2; d_gene: TRBD1; CDR3nt: TGTGCCAGCAGCTTAGCGGGACAGGGAGTCTATGGCTACACCTTC; CDR3aa: CASSLAGQGVYGYTF
v_gene: TRBV29-1; abundance: .; j_gene: TRBJ1-1; d_gene: .; CDR3nt: TGCAGCGCCGGGGGGGTCATGGTGGGCACTGAAGCTTTCTTT; CDR3aa: CSAGGVMVGTEAFF
v_gene: TRBV15; abundance: .; j_gene: TRBJ2-2; d_gene: .; CDR3nt: TGTGCCACCAGCAGAGGTGATAGCGACACCGGGGAGCTGTTTTTT; CDR3aa: CATSRGDSDTGELFF
v_gene: TRBV16; abundance: .; j_gene: TRBJ2-7; d_gene: TRBD2; CDR3nt: TGTGCCAGCAGTTCTACAGCGGGAAACTCCTACGAGCAGTACTTC; CDR3aa: CASSSTAGNSYEQYF
v_gene: TRBV4-2; abundance: .; j_gene: TRBJ2-7; d_gene: TRBD1; CDR3nt: TGTGCCAGCAGCCAAGTCTCGGACAGGGACCCCTACGAGCAGTACTTC; CDR3aa: CASSQVSDRDPYEQYF
v_gene: TRBV19; abundance: .; j_gene: TRBJ2-6; d_gene: TRBD1; CDR3nt: TGTGCCAGTAGCAAGACAGGGGCTGGGGCCAACGTCCTGACTTTC; CDR3aa: CASSKTGAGANVLTF
v_gene: TRBV10-3; abundance: .; j_gene: TRBJ2-3; d_gene: TRBD2; CDR3nt: TGTGCCATCAAGGGAGGGCCGGGGGATACGCAGTATTTT; CDR3aa: CAIKGGPGDTQYF